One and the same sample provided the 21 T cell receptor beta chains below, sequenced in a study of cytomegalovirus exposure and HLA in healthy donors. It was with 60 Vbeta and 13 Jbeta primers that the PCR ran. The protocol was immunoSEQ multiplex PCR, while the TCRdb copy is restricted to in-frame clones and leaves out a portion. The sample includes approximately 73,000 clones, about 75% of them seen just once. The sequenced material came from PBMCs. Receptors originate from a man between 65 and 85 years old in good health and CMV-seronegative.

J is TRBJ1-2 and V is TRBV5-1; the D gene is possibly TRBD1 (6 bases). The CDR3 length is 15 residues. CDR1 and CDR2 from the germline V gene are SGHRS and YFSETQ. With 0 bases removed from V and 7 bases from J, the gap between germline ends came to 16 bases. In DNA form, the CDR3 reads TGCGCCAGCAGCTTGGCCGCGGGGGCATCGGGTGGCTACACCTTC. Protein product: CASSLAAGASGGYTF.

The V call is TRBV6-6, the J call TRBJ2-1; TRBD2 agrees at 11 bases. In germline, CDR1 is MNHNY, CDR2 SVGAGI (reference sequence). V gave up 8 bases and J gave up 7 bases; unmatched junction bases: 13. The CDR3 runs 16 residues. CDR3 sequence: CASDWGLAGGENEQFF. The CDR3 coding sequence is TGTGCCAGCGATTGGGGTTTAGCGGGAGGGGAAAATGAGCAGTTCTTC.

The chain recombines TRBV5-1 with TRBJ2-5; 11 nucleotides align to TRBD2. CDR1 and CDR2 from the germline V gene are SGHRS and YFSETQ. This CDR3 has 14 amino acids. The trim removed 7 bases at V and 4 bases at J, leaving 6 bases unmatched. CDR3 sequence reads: CASELAGAGETQYF. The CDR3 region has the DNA TGCGCCAGCGAACTAGCGGGGGCGGGAGAGACCCAGTACTTC.

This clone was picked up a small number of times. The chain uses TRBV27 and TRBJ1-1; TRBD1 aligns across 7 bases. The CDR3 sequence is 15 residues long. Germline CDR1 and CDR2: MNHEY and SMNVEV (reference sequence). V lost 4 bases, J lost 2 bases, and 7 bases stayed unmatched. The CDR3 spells CASSWSGQANTEAFF. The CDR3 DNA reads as TGTGCCAGCAGTTGGTCCGGACAGGCCAACACTGAAGCTTTCTTT.

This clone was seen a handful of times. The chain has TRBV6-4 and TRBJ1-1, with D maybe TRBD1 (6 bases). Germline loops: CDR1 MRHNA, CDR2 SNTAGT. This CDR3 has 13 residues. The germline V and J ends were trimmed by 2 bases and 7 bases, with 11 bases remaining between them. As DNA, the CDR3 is TGTGCCAGCAGTGACCGGGACACCGGTGAAGCTTTCTTT. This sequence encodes CASSDRDTGEAFF.

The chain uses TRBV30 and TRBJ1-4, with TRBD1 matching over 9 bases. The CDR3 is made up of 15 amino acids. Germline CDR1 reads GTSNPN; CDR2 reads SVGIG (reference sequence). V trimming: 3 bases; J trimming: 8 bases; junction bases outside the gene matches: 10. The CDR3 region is CAWSVPGQGREKLFF. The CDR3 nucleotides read TGTGCCTGGAGCGTGCCGGGACAGGGTAGAGAAAAACTGTTTTTT.

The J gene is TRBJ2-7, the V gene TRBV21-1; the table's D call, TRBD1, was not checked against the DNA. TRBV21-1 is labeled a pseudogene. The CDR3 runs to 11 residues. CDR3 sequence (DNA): TGTGCCAGCAGCAGGGGCCAGCCTGGAATCTTC. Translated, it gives CASSRGQPGIF.

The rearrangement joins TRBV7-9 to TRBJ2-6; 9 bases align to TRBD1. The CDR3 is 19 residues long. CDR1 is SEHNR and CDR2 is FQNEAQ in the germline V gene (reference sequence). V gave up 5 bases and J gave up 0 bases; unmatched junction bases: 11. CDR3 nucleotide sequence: TGTGCCAGCAGCGTACACAGGGGGCGTCGTTTCTCTGGGGCCAACGTCCTGACTTTC. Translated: CASSVHRGRRFSGANVLTF. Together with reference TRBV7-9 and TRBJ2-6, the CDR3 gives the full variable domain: DTGVSQNPRHKITKRGQNVTFRCDPISEHNRLYWYRQTLGQGPEFLTYFQNEAQLEKSRLLSDRFSAERPKGSFSTLEIQRTEQGDSAMYLCASSVHRGRRFSGANVLTFGAGSRLTVL.

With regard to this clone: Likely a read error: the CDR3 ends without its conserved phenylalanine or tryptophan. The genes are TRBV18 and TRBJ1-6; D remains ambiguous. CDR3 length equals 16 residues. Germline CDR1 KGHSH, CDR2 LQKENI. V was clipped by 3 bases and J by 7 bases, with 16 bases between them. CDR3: CASSPLEAGTNSPLHS. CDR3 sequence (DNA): TGTGCCAGCTCACCCCTGGAGGCAGGAACAAATTCACCCCTCCACTCT.

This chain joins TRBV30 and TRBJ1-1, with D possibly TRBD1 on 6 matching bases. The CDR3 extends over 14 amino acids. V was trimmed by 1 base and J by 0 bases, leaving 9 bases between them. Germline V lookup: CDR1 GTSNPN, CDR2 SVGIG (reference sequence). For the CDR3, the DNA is TGTGCCTGGAGTGGACAGGTCATGAACACTGAAGCTTTCTTT. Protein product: CAWSGQVMNTEAFF.

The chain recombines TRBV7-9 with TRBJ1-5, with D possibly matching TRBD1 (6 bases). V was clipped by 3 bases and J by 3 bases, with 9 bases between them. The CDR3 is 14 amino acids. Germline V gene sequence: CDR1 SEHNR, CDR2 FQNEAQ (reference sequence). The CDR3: CASSFGQFNQPQHF. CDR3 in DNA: TGTGCCAGCAGCTTTGGACAGTTCAATCAGCCCCAGCATTTT.

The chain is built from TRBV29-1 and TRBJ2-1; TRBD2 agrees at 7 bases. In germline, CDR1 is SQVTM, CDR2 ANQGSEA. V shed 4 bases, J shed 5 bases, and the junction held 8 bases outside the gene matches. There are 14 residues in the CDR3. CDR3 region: CSVGGLVLNNEQFF. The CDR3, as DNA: TGCAGCGTTGGCGGACTAGTTTTAAACAATGAGCAGTTCTTC.

The CDR3, as DNA: TGTGCCAGCAGTTCCGGGACAGGAGACGACAACTATGGCTACACCTTC. Protein sequence: CASSSGTGDDNYGYTF. The J gene is TRBJ1-2, the V gene TRBV6-5; TRBD1 matches at 8 bases. This CDR3 comprises 16 residues. The J segment lost 2 bases and the V segment lost 4 bases, leaving 9 bases of the junction unmatched. Germline loops: CDR1 MNHEY, CDR2 SVGAGI.

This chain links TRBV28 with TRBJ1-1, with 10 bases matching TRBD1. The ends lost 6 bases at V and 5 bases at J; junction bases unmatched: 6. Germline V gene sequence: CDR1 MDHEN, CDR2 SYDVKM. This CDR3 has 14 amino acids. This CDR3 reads CASSLDRGRTEAFF. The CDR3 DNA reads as TGTGCCAGCAGCCTCGACAGGGGGCGGACTGAAGCTTTCTTT.

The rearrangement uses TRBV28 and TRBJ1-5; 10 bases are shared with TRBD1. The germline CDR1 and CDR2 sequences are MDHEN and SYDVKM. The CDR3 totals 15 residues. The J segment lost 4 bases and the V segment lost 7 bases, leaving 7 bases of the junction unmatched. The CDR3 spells CASIRTGGGNQPQHF. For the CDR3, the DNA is TGTGCCAGCATCCGGACAGGGGGTGGGAATCAGCCCCAGCATTTT.

The CDR3 bases are TGTGCCATCAGTACACTAGCGGATCAAGAGACCCAGTACTTC. As protein: CAISTLADQETQYF. The chain has TRBV10-3 and TRBJ2-5; the match to TRBD2 covers 8 bases. This CDR3 has 14 residues. Losses at the gene ends were 5 bases for V and 2 bases for J; bases not matched to a gene: 4. Germline assignment: CDR1 ENHRY and CDR2 SYGVKD.

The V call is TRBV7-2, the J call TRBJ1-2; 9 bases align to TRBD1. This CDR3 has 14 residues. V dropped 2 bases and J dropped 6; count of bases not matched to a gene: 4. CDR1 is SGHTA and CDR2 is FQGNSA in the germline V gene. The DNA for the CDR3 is TGTGCCAGCAGCTTAAACAGGGGGCAAGATGGCTACACCTTC. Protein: CASSLNRGQDGYTF.

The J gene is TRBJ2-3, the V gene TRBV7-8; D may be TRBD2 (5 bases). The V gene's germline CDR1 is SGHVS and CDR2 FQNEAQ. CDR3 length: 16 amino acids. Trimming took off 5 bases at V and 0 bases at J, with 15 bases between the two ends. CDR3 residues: CASSDTQRTSTDTQYF. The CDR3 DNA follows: TGTGCCAGCAGCGATACCCAGCGGACTAGCACAGATACGCAGTATTTT.

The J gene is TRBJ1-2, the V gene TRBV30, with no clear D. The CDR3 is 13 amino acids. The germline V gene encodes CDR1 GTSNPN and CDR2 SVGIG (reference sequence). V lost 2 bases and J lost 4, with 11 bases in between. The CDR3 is CAWSPSGSYGYTF. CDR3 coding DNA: TGTGCCTGGAGTCCCTCCGGGTCCTATGGCTACACCTTC.

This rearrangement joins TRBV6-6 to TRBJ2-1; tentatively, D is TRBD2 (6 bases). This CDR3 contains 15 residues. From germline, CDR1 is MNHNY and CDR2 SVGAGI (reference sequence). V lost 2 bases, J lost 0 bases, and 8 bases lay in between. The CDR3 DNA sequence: TGTGCCAGCAGTTACCGGGGGAGCTCCTACAATGAGCAGTTCTTC. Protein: CASSYRGSSYNEQFF.

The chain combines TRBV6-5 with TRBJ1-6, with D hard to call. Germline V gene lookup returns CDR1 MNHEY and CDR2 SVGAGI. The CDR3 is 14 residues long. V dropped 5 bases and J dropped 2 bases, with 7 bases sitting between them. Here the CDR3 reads CASSGGTYNSPLHF. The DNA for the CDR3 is TGTGCCAGCAGTGGAGGTACCTATAATTCACCCCTCCACTTT.